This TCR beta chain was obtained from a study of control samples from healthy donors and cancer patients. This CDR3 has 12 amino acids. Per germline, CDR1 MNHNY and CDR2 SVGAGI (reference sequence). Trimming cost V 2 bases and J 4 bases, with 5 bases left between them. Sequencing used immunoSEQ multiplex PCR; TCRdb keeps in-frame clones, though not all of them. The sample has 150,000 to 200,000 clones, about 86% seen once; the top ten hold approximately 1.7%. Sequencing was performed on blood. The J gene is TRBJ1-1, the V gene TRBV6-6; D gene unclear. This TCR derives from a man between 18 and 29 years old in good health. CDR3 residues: CASSYEGTEAFF. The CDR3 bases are TGTGCCAGCAGTTACGAGGGCACTGAAGCTTTCTTT.